This is a list of T cell receptor beta chains from one sample in a study of OX40 agonist ivuxolimab in advanced cancers. Some clones are missing from TCRdb's copy, which holds only in-frame ones; the method was immunoSEQ multiplex PCR. Of tens of thousands of clones listed, around four fifths are singletons. The material sequenced was CD4+ or CD8+ T cells sorted from blood, taken in a trial of the OX40 agonist ivuxolimab. These receptors were collected from an adult with an advanced solid tumor such as melanoma, head and neck, liver or kidney cancer. Each CDR3 is given with its conserved first and last residue. D genes are given only for firm matches. For some rows the clone size is stated as once, few or many, or as a class when expanded; others skip it.

v_call: TRBV19
d_call: .
clone_size: few
j_call: TRBJ1-5
cdr3_length: 15
cdr3_nt: TGTGCCAGTAGTAATCTCGGGACTGAAAATCAGCCCCAGCATTTT
cdr3_aa: CASSNLGTENQPQHF

v_call: TRBV7-2
d_call: .
clone_size: .
j_call: TRBJ2-3
cdr3_length: 13
cdr3_nt: TGTGCCAGCAGCAAGACTGGCACAGATACGCAGTATTTT
cdr3_aa: CASSKTGTDTQYF

v_call: TRBV5-5
d_call: TRBD2
clone_size: .
j_call: TRBJ2-1
cdr3_length: 19
cdr3_nt: TGTGCCAGCAGCACTCATGATGGGGATAGCGGGAGGGCTTTCCATGAGCAGTTCTTC
cdr3_aa: CASSTHDGDSGRAFHEQFF

v_call: TRBV27
d_call: TRBD1
clone_size: .
j_call: TRBJ1-1
cdr3_length: 15
cdr3_nt: TGTGCCAGCAGTGCCCGTATCGACAGGGGTAGGGGGGCTTTCTTT
cdr3_aa: CASSARIDRGRGAFF

v_call: TRBV5-1
d_call: .
clone_size: few
j_call: TRBJ1-4
cdr3_length: 13
cdr3_nt: TGCGCCAGCAGCCCCGGGGCTAATGAAAAACTGTTTTTT
cdr3_aa: CASSPGANEKLFF

v_call: TRBV6-5
d_call: .
clone_size: once
j_call: TRBJ2-7
cdr3_length: 14
cdr3_nt: TGTGCCAGCAGTCCCAGCGGGTCCGGCTACGAGCAGTACTTC
cdr3_aa: CASSPSGSGYEQYF

v_call: TRBV11-1
d_call: .
clone_size: .
j_call: TRBJ1-1
cdr3_length: 16
cdr3_nt: TGTGCCAGCAGCACAGCCCCGCCGGGACAAAACACTGAAGCTTTCTTT
cdr3_aa: CASSTAPPGQNTEAFF

v_call: TRBV6-5
d_call: .
clone_size: .
j_call: TRBJ1-2
cdr3_length: 14
cdr3_nt: TGTGCCAGCAGCTCGGGAGGGGCGGAATATGGCTACACCTTC
cdr3_aa: CASSSGGAEYGYTF

v_call: TRBV9
d_call: .
clone_size: once
j_call: TRBJ2-7
cdr3_length: 14
cdr3_nt: TGTGCCAGCAGCCGGACACACCAAGGGGACGAGCAGTACTTC
cdr3_aa: CASSRTHQGDEQYF

v_call: TRBV10-3
d_call: .
clone_size: .
j_call: TRBJ1-5
cdr3_length: 15
cdr3_nt: TGTGCCATCAGTGATGGGCAGGGACGTGATCAGCCCCAGCATTTT
cdr3_aa: CAISDGQGRDQPQHF

v_call: TRBV4-3
d_call: .
clone_size: .
j_call: TRBJ1-2
cdr3_length: 15
cdr3_nt: TGCGCCAGCAGCCAAGCTTACAGCCCCCTCTATGGCTACACCTTC
cdr3_aa: CASSQAYSPLYGYTF

v_call: TRBV6-1
d_call: .
clone_size: .
j_call: TRBJ1-1
cdr3_length: 12
cdr3_nt: TGTGCCAGCCACGACAGAGACACTGAAGCTTTCTTT
cdr3_aa: CASHDRDTEAFF

v_call: TRBV14
d_call: .
clone_size: .
j_call: TRBJ2-7
cdr3_length: 13
cdr3_nt: TGTGCCAGCAGCCCCTTTGCGGGCTACGAGCAGTACTTC
cdr3_aa: CASSPFAGYEQYF

v_call: TRBV4-3
d_call: TRBD1
clone_size: once
j_call: TRBJ1-1
cdr3_length: 13
cdr3_nt: TGCGCCAGCAGCGGCAGGGGGAGGACTGAAGCTTTCTTT
cdr3_aa: CASSGRGRTEAFF

v_call: TRBV6-1
d_call: .
clone_size: .
j_call: TRBJ1-2
cdr3_length: 14
cdr3_nt: TGTGCCAGCACCATCCCGGGTGAGGTCTATGGCTACACCTTC
cdr3_aa: CASTIPGEVYGYTF

v_call: TRBV29-1
d_call: .
clone_size: .
j_call: TRBJ2-5
cdr3_length: 13
cdr3_nt: TGCAGCGTTGGCGGGGCCAGTAAAGAGACCCAGTACTTC
cdr3_aa: CSVGGASKETQYF

v_call: TRBV19
d_call: .
clone_size: .
j_call: TRBJ1-5
cdr3_length: 14
cdr3_nt: TGTGCCAGTAGTCTCACGGGGGGTCATCAGCCCCAGCATTTT
cdr3_aa: CASSLTGGHQPQHF

v_call: TRBV7-7
d_call: TRBD2
clone_size: .
j_call: TRBJ2-5
cdr3_length: 17
cdr3_nt: TGTGCCAGCAGCCATCCGGGACTAGCGGGAGATGGGGAGACCCAGTACTTC
cdr3_aa: CASSHPGLAGDGETQYF

v_call: TRBV13
d_call: .
clone_size: .
j_call: TRBJ2-7
cdr3_length: 13
cdr3_nt: TGTGCCAGCAGCTCGGCTTTCTCCTACGAGCAGTACTTC
cdr3_aa: CASSSAFSYEQYF

v_call: TRBV4-1
d_call: TRBD1
clone_size: few
j_call: TRBJ1-5
cdr3_length: 16
cdr3_nt: TGCGCCAGCAGCCCCATCCCGGGACAGGGTAATCAGCCCCAGCATTTT
cdr3_aa: CASSPIPGQGNQPQHF

v_call: TRBV11-3
d_call: .
clone_size: .
j_call: TRBJ1-1
cdr3_length: 15
cdr3_nt: TGTGCCAGCAGATTAGAAAGGGGGAGGTTCACTGAAGCTTTCTTT
cdr3_aa: CASRLERGRFTEAFF

v_call: TRBV6-5
d_call: .
clone_size: once
j_call: TRBJ1-4
cdr3_length: 11
cdr3_nt: TGTGCCAGCAGGGGCGCTGAAAAACTGTTTTTT
cdr3_aa: CASRGAEKLFF

v_call: TRBV27
d_call: .
clone_size: .
j_call: TRBJ1-1
cdr3_length: 13
cdr3_nt: TGTGCCAGCAGCCTCCCTAAGGACACTGAAGCTTTCTTT
cdr3_aa: CASSLPKDTEAFF